A single sample is the source of the 30 T cell receptor beta chains below, sequenced in a study. Cells sorted as Tregs were CD4+, CD25+ and CD127-/low. TCRdb reprocessed the 5' RACE reads with MiXCR, giving one entry per CDR3 protein. This sample has tens of thousands of distinct CDR3 sequences, with around 27% found just once. What was sequenced was tumor-infiltrating Tregs sorted from the breast tumor. The receptors come from a female donor with breast cancer.

This clonotype was observed a few times. The chain uses TRBV25-1 and TRBJ2-5; no firm D call. Trimming took 3 bases from V and 3 from J, leaving 14 bases between them. The germline gives CDR1 MGHDK, CDR2 SYGVNS. The CDR3 covers 15 residues. The DNA for the CDR3 is TGTGCCAGCAGTGACGACGCCCTCGGAGAAGAGACCCAGTACTTC. It codes for CASSDDALGEETQYF. The full variable domain, rest sourced from reference TRBV25-1 and TRBJ2-5, is EADIYQTPRYLVIGTGKKITLECSQTMGHDKMYWYQQDPGMELHLIHYSYGVNSTEKGDLSSESTVSRIRTEHFPLTLESARPSHTSQYLCASSDDALGEETQYFGPGTRLLVL.

This clonotype was seen a few times. The chain couples TRBV6-1 to TRBJ1-2; D remains ambiguous. Germline assignment: CDR1 MNHNS and CDR2 SASEGT. V was trimmed by 0 bases and J by 7 bases, leaving 15 bases between them. The CDR3 contains 15 residues. This CDR3 is CASSEALHIGFGYTF. The CDR3 DNA is TGTGCCAGCAGTGAAGCGCTTCATATAGGCTTTGGCTACACCTTC.

A remark on this clonotype: A much more abundant neighbour one base away suggests this may be a read error. The chain links TRBV5-5 to TRBJ2-1; TRBD1 matches 8 bases. The CDR3 totals 15 residues. Germline CDR1 and CDR2: SGHKS and YYEKEE (reference sequence). The CDR3 region is CVSSVTGGSYNEQFF. DNA of the CDR3: TGTGTCAGCAGCGTCACAGGGGGCTCCTACAATGAGCAGTTCTTC.

This chain joins TRBV30 and TRBJ2-1, with 9 bases fitting TRBD1. Germline lookup yields CDR1 GTSNPN and CDR2 SVGIG (reference sequence). CDR3 size: 15 residues. After removal of 4 bases from V and 4 bases from J, the junction contained 8 bases not matched to a gene. Here the CDR3 reads CAWTPDRGFYNEQFF. CDR3 in DNA: TGTGCCTGGACCCCGGACAGGGGCTTTTACAATGAGCAGTTCTTC.

In its sample, this clonotype was seen a few times. J is TRBJ1-5 and V is TRBV6-5; D is uncertain. Germline-derived CDR1 and CDR2 are MNHEY and SVGAGI. The CDR3 has 14 amino acids. The V gene lost 4 bases and the J gene lost 2 bases, with 9 bases spanning the gap. The CDR3 here is CASSWRRGNQPQHF. The CDR3, as DNA: TGTGCCAGCAGTTGGCGGAGGGGCAATCAGCCCCAGCATTTT.

This clonotype has a count of ten or more. This sequence joins TRBV12-3 or TRBV12-4 and TRBJ2-6; 9 positions agree with TRBD1. The CDR3 has 18 amino acids. The trim removed 5 bases at V and 5 bases at J, leaving 13 bases unmatched. CDR3 residues: CASSGGTGLETRANVLTF. For the CDR3, the DNA is TGTGCCAGCAGTGGGGGGACAGGGCTTGAGACTAGGGCCAACGTCCTGACTTTC.

This sequence joins TRBV28 and TRBJ2-1; the D gene is possibly TRBD2 (5 bases). CDR3 length: 13 amino acids. V was trimmed by 5 bases and J by 9 bases, leaving 14 bases between them. Germline V lookup: CDR1 MDHEN, CDR2 SYDVKM. CDR3 loop: CASSLWDAGEQFF. In DNA, the CDR3 is TGTGCCAGCAGTCTTTGGGATGCGGGTGAGCAGTTCTTC. The whole variable domain, remainder taken from reference TRBV28 and TRBJ2-1, is DVKVTQSSRYLVKRTGEKVFLECVQDMDHENMFWYRQDPGLGLRLIYFSYDVKMKEKGDIPEGYSVSREKKERFSLILESASTNQTSMYLCASSLWDAGEQFFGPGTRLTVL.

As to this clonotype: A much larger clone sits a single nucleotide away, making a read error possible. The chain combines TRBV20-1 with TRBJ2-1; 7 nucleotides line up with TRBD2. This CDR3 contains 16 residues. Germline CDR1 is DFQATT and CDR2 is SNEGSKA (reference sequence). The CDR3 loop is CGANSGEGPSYNEQFF. The CDR3 DNA reads TGCGGTGCTAATAGTGGGGAGGGGCCCTCCTACAATGAGCAGTTCTTC.

This clonotype appeared many times. The chain recombines TRBV28 with TRBJ2-3; D gene unclear. The CDR3 spans 15 residues. The germline V gene encodes CDR1 MDHEN and CDR2 SYDVKM. V shed 5 bases and J shed 0 bases, with 12 bases lying between them. The DNA of the CDR3 is TGTGCCAGCAGTCCCGTCCGATATAGCACAGATACGCAGTATTTT. It codes for CASSPVRYSTDTQYF.

Notes on this clonotype: This may stem from a read error, because a much larger clone lies one nucleotide away. This sequence joins TRBV20-1 and TRBJ2-1; TRBD1 agrees at 7 bases. The CDR3 is 15 residues long. Unmatched junction bases numbered 13, after V lost 4 bases and J lost 7 bases. CDR1 and CDR2 from the germline V gene are DFQATT and SNEGSKA (reference sequence). CDR3 in DNA: TGCAGTGCTATCAAGGGGGCTGCTGGACAGAATGAGCAGTTCTTC. Protein product: CSAIKGAAGQNEQFF.

This clonotype has ten or more counts. The chain couples TRBV19 to TRBJ1-1, with 7 bases fitting TRBD1. The CDR3 has 15 amino acids. Germline V lookup: CDR1 LNHDA, CDR2 SQIVND (reference sequence). With V trimmed by 4 bases and J by 0 bases, 5 bases remained unmatched. The CDR3 loop is CASSTGQLMNTEAFF. The CDR3 DNA reads as TGTGCCAGTAGTACGGGACAGCTCATGAACACTGAAGCTTTCTTT.

This clonotype qualifies as medium-sized. This chain connects TRBV12-3 or TRBV12-4 to TRBJ1-5; 7 positions match TRBD1. The CDR3 has 18 amino acids. J gave up 0 bases and V 4 bases, and 12 bases lay outside the gene matches. The CDR3 region is CASSWGDRVRDSNQPQHF. In nucleotides, the CDR3 is TGTGCCAGCAGTTGGGGCGACAGGGTACGCGATAGCAATCAGCCCCAGCATTTT.

This clonotype occurred a few times. This chain links TRBV7-3 with TRBJ2-1; D is unclear. Between the trimmed V and J ends, which lost 5 bases and 0 bases, there was a span of 17 bases. The CDR3 is made up of 17 amino acids. Germline-derived CDR1 and CDR2 are SGHTA and FQGTGA. The CDR3, as DNA: TGTGCCAGCAGCCCACTCCCTCTAAAGAGCTCCTACAATGAGCAGTTCTTC. This translates into CASSPLPLKSSYNEQFF.

This clonotype has ten or more counts. The J gene is TRBJ1-2, the V gene TRBV6-5; no definite D call. The germline V gene encodes CDR1 MNHEY and CDR2 SVGAGI. The CDR3 totals 15 residues. Trimming shortened V by 8 bases and J by 2 bases, and 18 bases separated the two germline ends. The CDR3 nucleotides are TGTGCCAGCTCCCGGGGTCCCGTTTCAAACTATGGCTACACCTTC. This codes for CASSRGPVSNYGYTF.

The chain employs TRBV20-1 and TRBJ2-1; 9 nucleotides line up with TRBD2. CDR3 length: 14 amino acids. The V segment lost 4 bases and the J segment 6 bases; nucleotides outside the gene matches: 7. Germline CDR1 and CDR2: DFQATT and SNEGSKA (reference sequence). CDR3 sequence (DNA): TGCAGTGCTACTCCAGCGGGAGGTCCCAATGAGCAGTTCTTC. Translated: CSATPAGGPNEQFF.

This clonotype was counted at least ten times. The rearrangement joins TRBV27 to TRBJ2-1; 10 bases align to TRBD1. Germline CDR1 is MNHEY and CDR2 is SMNVEV (reference sequence). The CDR3 is made up of 15 amino acids. The ends lost 5 bases at V and 4 bases at J; junction bases unmatched: 5. CDR3 DNA: TGTGCCAGCAGTCGACCGGGACAGGGGTACAATGAGCAGTTCTTC. This encodes CASSRPGQGYNEQFF.

The chain carries TRBV6-5 and TRBJ1-1; TRBD1 might be the D (6 bases). The germline V gene has CDR1 MNHEY and CDR2 SVGAGI. V lost 5 bases and J 0 bases, leaving 13 bases between the germline ends. CDR3 length: 15 amino acids. DNA for the CDR3: TGTGCCAGCAGTCCCACAGGGTTAATGAACACTGAAGCTTTCTTT. Translation: CASSPTGLMNTEAFF.

This clonotype counts as medium-sized. The chain combines TRBV29-1 with TRBJ2-1; D ambiguous. V shed 0 bases and J shed 9 bases, with 3 bases lying between them. CDR3 length equals 10 residues. CDR1 is SQVTM, CDR2 ANQGSEA, per germline. The DNA of the CDR3 is TGCAGCGTTGAAGATCGTGAGCAGTTCTTC. Its translation: CSVEDREQFF.

The V and J genes are TRBV3-1 and TRBJ1-1; the D gene is possibly TRBD1 (6 bases). The CDR3 is made up of 11 amino acids. Germline V gene data show CDR1 as LGHDT and CDR2 as YNNKEL (reference sequence). V was cut by 4 bases and J by 12 bases, with 12 bases left in between. The DNA for the CDR3 is TGTGCCAGCAGCCTACGACAGGTAACTTTCTTT. Protein product: CASSLRQVTFF.

This clonotype was seen more than once but under ten times. The chain employs TRBV6-6 and TRBJ2-4, with 10 bases that match TRBD2. The CDR3 extends over 18 amino acids. V shed 5 bases and J 0 bases; nucleotides not matched to a gene: 10. From germline, CDR1 is MNHNY and CDR2 SVGAGI (reference sequence). CDR3 residues: CASSSRTSGTLAKNIQYF. The CDR3 DNA reads TGTGCCAGCAGTAGCCGGACTAGCGGTACCCTAGCCAAAAACATTCAGTACTTC.

The rearrangement uses TRBV2 and TRBJ2-2; no definite D call. V lost 6 bases to trimming and J lost 6 bases, with 17 bases between them. This CDR3 is 15 amino acids long. Germline assignment: CDR1 SNHLY and CDR2 FYNNEI. The CDR3 coding sequence is TGTGCCAGCAGCATCAGGTCAAGTACGGCCGGGGAGCTGTTTTTT. This gives the protein CASSIRSSTAGELFF.

This chain connects TRBV7-3 to TRBJ2-3, with 7 nucleotides matching TRBD2. The V and J ends lost 0 bases and 1 base, in that order; junction bases with no gene match: 1. This CDR3 has 15 amino acids. CDR1 and CDR2 from the germline V gene are SGHTA and FQGTGA. CDR3 nucleotides: TGTGCCAGCAGCTTAACGGGAGGGCGCACAGATACGCAGTATTTT. Its translation is CASSLTGGRTDTQYF.

Only a few counts were recorded for this clonotype. CDR3 in amino acids: CSAGGLLYNEQFF. In DNA form, the CDR3 reads TGCAGTGCTGGCGGACTCCTGTACAATGAGCAGTTCTTC. The chain uses TRBV20-1 and TRBJ2-1; D perhaps matches TRBD2 (5 bases). Trimming left V 5 bases short and J 4 bases short, with 12 bases between. The CDR3 covers 13 residues. CDR1 DFQATT and CDR2 SNEGSKA come from the germline V gene (reference sequence).

This clonotype occurred many times. The V call is TRBV5-5, the J call TRBJ2-7; D not resolved. CDR1 and CDR2 (germline): SGHKS, YYEKEE (reference sequence). CDR3 size: 16 residues. Trimming left V 2 bases short and J 0 bases short, with 15 bases between. CDR3 DNA sequence: TGTGCCAGCAGCTTTACCGTGACCTCGAGCTCCTACGAGCAGTACTTC. This gives the protein CASSFTVTSSSYEQYF.

This clonotype was seen many times. This chain joins TRBV7-3 and TRBJ2-1; possible D gene TRBD2, 6 bases. Germline CDR1 and CDR2: SGHTA and FQGTGA. The CDR3 is 17 residues long. Trimming took 1 base from V and 0 from J, leaving 13 bases between them. The CDR3 loop reads CASSLIGTPSSYNEQFF. DNA for the CDR3: TGTGCCAGCAGCTTAATCGGGACTCCTAGCTCCTACAATGAGCAGTTCTTC.

A word on this clonotype: This may come from a read error, since a much larger clone is one base off. CDR3 sequence (DNA): TGTGCCTGGTCCCGGGGACTTGAAGCTTTCTTT. This gives the protein CAWSRGLEAFF. The V gene is TRBV30, the J gene TRBJ1-1; tentatively, D is TRBD1 (5 bases). This CDR3 has 11 residues. Trimming took 5 bases from V and 7 from J, leaving 11 bases between them. From germline, CDR1 is GTSNPN and CDR2 SVGIG (reference sequence).

This clonotype occurred a few times. The chain employs TRBV6-5 and TRBJ2-3, with D perhaps being TRBD1 or TRBD2 (5 bases each). Per the germline V gene, CDR1 is MNHEY and CDR2 is SVGAGI. The V gene lost 5 bases and the J gene lost 8 bases, with 20 bases spanning the gap. CDR3 length: 15 residues. The CDR3 DNA reads as TGTGCCAGCAGTCTATGGGACCCGGCACAATCTACGCAGTATTTT. The encoded protein is CASSLWDPAQSTQYF.

This chain uses TRBV6-5 with TRBJ1-1, with a tentative D call TRBD1 (6 bases). V gave up 3 bases and J gave up 0 bases, with 11 bases separating them. The CDR3 has 15 residues. Germline V gene sequence: CDR1 MNHEY, CDR2 SVGAGI. CDR3 sequence reads: CASSYGGRLNTEAFF. Written as DNA, the CDR3 is TGTGCCAGCAGTTATGGGGGCAGGCTGAACACTGAAGCTTTCTTT.

The chain employs TRBV12-3 or TRBV12-4 and TRBJ1-2; D remains unclear. V gave up 5 bases and J gave up 4 bases, with 11 bases separating them. The CDR3 spans 13 residues. The DNA of the CDR3 is TGTGCCAGCAGTAAGGGCGGGCGCTATGGCTACACCTTC. This codes for CASSKGGRYGYTF.

The chain couples TRBV18 to TRBJ2-7; D is uncertain. V lost 2 bases, J lost 1 base, and 12 bases lay in between. Germline assignment: CDR1 KGHSH and CDR2 LQKENI. The CDR3 loop spans 15 amino acids. Here the CDR3 reads CASSPMDPRSYEQYF. CDR3 nucleotide sequence: TGTGCCAGCTCACCAATGGACCCGCGATCCTACGAGCAGTACTTC.